This entry concerns a single TCR beta chain. The entry originates in a study of shared clonotypes between healthy human individuals. V was shortened by 5 bases and J by 6 bases, with 10 bases between the two germline ends. Germline CDR1 reads MDHEN; CDR2 reads SYDVKM. CDR3 length equals 13 residues. Naive CD4+ cells were CD45RA-selected; the remaining cells were memory. DNA at about 210 ng, about 30,000 T cell genomes, went into sorted-subset replicate PCRs. The assay was immunoSEQ multiplex PCR, and TCRdb's table has in-frame clones only and misses some. Of 2 million or so clones listed, over 85% are singletons.

Sequencing input: naive CD4+ T cells sorted from blood. Documented subset: CD45RA+ positively selected. The receptor comes from a man younger than 35 in good health. This sequence joins TRBV28 and TRBJ2-2, with D unclear. As DNA, the CDR3 is TGTGCCAGCAGTCCAGTAATCTCCGGGGAGCTGTTTTTT. Protein product: CASSPVISGELFF.